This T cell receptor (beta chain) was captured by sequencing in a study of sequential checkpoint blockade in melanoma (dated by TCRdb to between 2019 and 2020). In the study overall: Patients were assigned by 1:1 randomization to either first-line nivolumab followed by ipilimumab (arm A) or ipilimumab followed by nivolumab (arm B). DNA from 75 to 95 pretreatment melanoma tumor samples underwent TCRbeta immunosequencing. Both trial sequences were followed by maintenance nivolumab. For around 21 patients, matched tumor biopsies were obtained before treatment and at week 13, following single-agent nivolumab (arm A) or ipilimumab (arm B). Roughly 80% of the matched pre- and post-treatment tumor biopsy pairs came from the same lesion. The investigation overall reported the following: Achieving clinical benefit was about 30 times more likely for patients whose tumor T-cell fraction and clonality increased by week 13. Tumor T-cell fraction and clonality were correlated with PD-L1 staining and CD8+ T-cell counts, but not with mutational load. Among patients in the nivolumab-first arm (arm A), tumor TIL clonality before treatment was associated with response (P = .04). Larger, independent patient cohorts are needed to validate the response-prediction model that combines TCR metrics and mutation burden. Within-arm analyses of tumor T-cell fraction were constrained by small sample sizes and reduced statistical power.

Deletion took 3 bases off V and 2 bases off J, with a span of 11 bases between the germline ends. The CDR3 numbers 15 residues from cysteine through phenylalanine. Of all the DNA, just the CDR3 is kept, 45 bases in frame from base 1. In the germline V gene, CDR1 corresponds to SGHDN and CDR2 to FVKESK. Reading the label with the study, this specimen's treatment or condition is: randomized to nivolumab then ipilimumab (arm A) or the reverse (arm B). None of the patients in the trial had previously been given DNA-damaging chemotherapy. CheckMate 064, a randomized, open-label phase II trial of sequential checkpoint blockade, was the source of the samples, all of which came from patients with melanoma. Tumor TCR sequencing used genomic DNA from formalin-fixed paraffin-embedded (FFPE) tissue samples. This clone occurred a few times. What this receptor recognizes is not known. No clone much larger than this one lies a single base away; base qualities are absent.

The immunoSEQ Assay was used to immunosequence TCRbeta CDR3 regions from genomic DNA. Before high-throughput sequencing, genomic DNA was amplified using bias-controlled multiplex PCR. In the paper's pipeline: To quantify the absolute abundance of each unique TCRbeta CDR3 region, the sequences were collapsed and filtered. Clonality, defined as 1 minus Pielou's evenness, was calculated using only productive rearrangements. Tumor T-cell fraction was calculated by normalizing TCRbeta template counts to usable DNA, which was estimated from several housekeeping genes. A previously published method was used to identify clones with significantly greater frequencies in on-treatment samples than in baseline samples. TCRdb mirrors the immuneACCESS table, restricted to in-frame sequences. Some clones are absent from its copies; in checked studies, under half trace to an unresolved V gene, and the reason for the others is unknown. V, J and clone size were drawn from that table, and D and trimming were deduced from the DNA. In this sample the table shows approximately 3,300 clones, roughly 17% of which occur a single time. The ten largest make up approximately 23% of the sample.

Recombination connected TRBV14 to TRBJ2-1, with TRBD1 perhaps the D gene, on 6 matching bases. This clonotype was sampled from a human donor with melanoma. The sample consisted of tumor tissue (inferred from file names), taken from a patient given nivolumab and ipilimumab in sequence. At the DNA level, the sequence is TGTGCCAGCAGCCACACAGGGTACACCTACAATGAGCAGTTCTTC. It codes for CASSHTGYTYNEQFF.